Shown below are 16 T cell receptor beta chains from a single sample sequenced in a study of cytomegalovirus exposure and HLA in healthy donors. The PCR ran on 60 Vbeta and 13 Jbeta primers. Assay: immunoSEQ multiplex PCR; the TCRdb copy retains only in-frame clones and omits some. Of about 150,000 clones detected, over 60% appear once; the ten largest clones hold about 3.1%. Material: PBMCs. These receptors were collected from a male donor in good health and CMV-seronegative.

This sequence joins TRBV10-3 and TRBJ2-5, with 10 nucleotides matching TRBD1. Gene TRBJ2-7 matches the end of the DNA better, so the J call may be wrong. CDR1 and CDR2 (germline): ENHRY, SYGVKD. The CDR3 runs 14 residues. The CDR3, as DNA: TGTGCCACCGCCGGGACAGGGGAAGGATACGAGCAGTACTTC. Encoded protein: CATAGTGEGYEQYF.

The chain employs TRBV27 and TRBJ2-2, with a weak D call TRBD1 (6 bases). Germline V lookup: CDR1 MNHEY, CDR2 SMNVEV (reference sequence). Trimming took 8 bases from V and 5 from J, leaving 12 bases between them. This CDR3 has 13 amino acids. The DNA for the CDR3 is TGTGCCAGCGGGCTGACAGGAACCGGGGAGCTGTTTTTT. Translation: CASGLTGTGELFF.

The chain links TRBV29-1 to TRBJ2-3, with 7 bases lining up with TRBD1. The CDR3 loop spans 14 amino acids. Losses at the gene ends were 7 bases for V and 0 bases for J; bases not matched to a gene: 7. CDR1 is SQVTM, CDR2 ANQGSEA, per germline. Here the CDR3 DNA reads TGCAGCGGGGGACAGTTCACTAGCACAGATACGCAGTATTTT. Residues: CSGGQFTSTDTQYF.

The V and J genes are TRBV30 and TRBJ2-7; the match to TRBD1 covers 8 bases. The length of the CDR3 is 12 residues. With V trimmed by 5 bases and J by 6 bases, 6 bases remained unmatched. CDR1 GTSNPN and CDR2 SVGIG come from the germline V gene (reference sequence). Here the CDR3 reads CAWLDRAGEQYF. The CDR3, as DNA: TGTGCCTGGCTGGACAGGGCCGGCGAGCAGTACTTC.

This chain uses TRBV27 with TRBJ2-7; TRBD1 matches 10 bases. Germline V CDR1 and CDR2: MNHEY, SMNVEV (reference sequence). Germline trimming cut 1 base from V and 3 bases from J; bases unmatched to any gene: 3. There are 15 residues in the CDR3. The CDR3 loop reads CASSLLGQGFYEQYF. The CDR3, as DNA: TGTGCCAGCAGTTTATTGGGACAGGGGTTCTACGAGCAGTACTTC.

The rearrangement joins TRBV5-1 to TRBJ2-1; possible D gene TRBD1, 6 bases. V was trimmed by 2 bases and J by 3 bases, leaving 12 bases between them. Germline CDR1 reads SGHRS; CDR2 reads YFSETQ. CDR3 size: 15 residues. CDR3 nucleotide sequence: TGCGCCAGCAGCTTTGGGGAGACAGGCTACAATGAGCAGTTCTTC. Residues: CASSFGETGYNEQFF.

This rearrangement joins TRBV7-2 to TRBJ1-2; 8 positions match TRBD1. V lost 1 base, J lost 4 bases, and 8 bases stayed unmatched. The CDR3 length is 16 residues. CDR1 is SGHTA, CDR2 FQGNSA, per germline. The CDR3 region is CASSLVGQGPVYGYTF. The CDR3 region has the DNA TGTGCCAGCAGCTTAGTAGGACAGGGACCGGTCTATGGCTACACCTTC. The full variable domain, rest sourced from reference TRBV7-2 and TRBJ1-2, is GAGVSQSPSNKVTEKGKDVELRCDPISGHTALYWYRQSLGQGLEFLIYFQGNSAPDKSGLPSDRFSAERTGGSVSTLTIQRTQQEDSAVYLCASSLVGQGPVYGYTFGSGTRLTVV.

This chain joins TRBV27 and TRBJ1-4; TRBD1 might be the D (5 bases). Germline CDR1 and CDR2: MNHEY and SMNVEV (reference sequence). The V gene lost 0 bases and the J gene lost 5 bases, with 10 bases spanning the gap. This CDR3 contains 15 residues. This CDR3 is CASSLSSGVNEKLFF. Written as DNA, the CDR3 is TGTGCCAGCAGTTTATCGTCGGGGGTCAATGAAAAACTGTTTTTT.

The chain links TRBV29-1 to TRBJ1-2; D remains ambiguous. The CDR3 length is 14 residues. Trimming cost V 2 bases and J 2 bases, with 12 bases left between them. Per the germline V gene, CDR1 is SQVTM and CDR2 is ANQGSEA. Written as DNA, the CDR3 is TGCAGCGTTGAAAATTGGAGAGACAACTATGGCTACACCTTC. Protein: CSVENWRDNYGYTF.

This chain uses TRBV7-3 with TRBJ2-7; no firm D call. Germline loops: CDR1 SGHTA, CDR2 FQGTGA. The CDR3 is 13 residues long. Trimming removed 5 bases at V and 7 bases at J, with 15 bases between. CDR3 in amino acids: CASSPPGHLEQYF. CDR3 DNA sequence: TGTGCCAGCAGCCCGCCGGGTCACCTTGAGCAGTACTTC.

The chain combines TRBV6-5 with TRBJ1-2, with 7 nucleotides matching TRBD1. The CDR3 runs to 14 residues. Germline V gene data show CDR1 as MNHEY and CDR2 as SVGAGI. Trimming took 0 bases from V and 2 from J; bases not matched to a gene: 0. CDR3 amino acids: CASSYSTGNYGYTF. CDR3 nucleotide sequence: TGTGCCAGCAGTTACTCGACAGGGAACTATGGCTACACCTTC.

V and J are TRBV7-2 and TRBJ2-5, with D possibly matching TRBD2 (5 bases). The V end was cut by 4 bases, the J end by 5 bases, with 11 bases between. The CDR3 sequence is 13 residues long. Germline values: CDR1 SGHTA, CDR2 FQGNSA. CDR3 protein: CASSYAPGETQYF. CDR3 DNA sequence: TGTGCCAGCAGCTATGCCCCGGGGGAGACCCAGTACTTC.

The V and J genes are TRBV7-2 and TRBJ1-5; D unclear. Trimming cost V 1 base and J 1 base, with 8 bases left between them. CDR3 length equals 15 residues. Germline V gene data show CDR1 as SGHTA and CDR2 as FQGNSA. The CDR3 region has the DNA TGTGCCAGCAGCTTAGTTAGCCAGAGCAATCAGCCCCAGCATTTT. This translates into CASSLVSQSNQPQHF.

This clone was counted a few times. The chain carries TRBV7-9 and TRBJ1-2; D is perhaps TRBD1 (6 bases). Germline V gene lookup returns CDR1 SEHNR and CDR2 FQNEAQ (reference sequence). Trimming cost V 0 bases and J 8 bases, with 13 bases left between them. This CDR3 has 14 residues. In DNA form, the CDR3 reads TGTGCCAGCAGCTTAGCCGGGACATCAGAGGGCTACACCTTC. Translating it yields CASSLAGTSEGYTF.

The chain has TRBV11-2 and TRBJ2-1; tentative D call: TRBD1 (6 bases). The CDR3 loop spans 16 amino acids. Germline V gene sequence: CDR1 SGHAT, CDR2 FQNNGV. Trimming pared 0 bases from V and 3 bases from J, leaving 12 bases between. CDR3: CASSLDGQGFYNEQFF. The CDR3 DNA sequence: TGTGCCAGCAGCTTAGATGGCCAGGGGTTCTACAATGAGCAGTTCTTC.

The table lists this clone with a few counts. The chain is built from TRBV2 and TRBJ2-1; 9 bases agree with TRBD2. CDR3 length: 17 residues. The trim removed 7 bases at V and 2 bases at J, leaving 12 bases unmatched. The germline V gene encodes CDR1 SNHLY and CDR2 FYNNEI. CDR3 DNA: TGTGCCAGCAAGGGGGGCCTAGCGGGAAAGACCTACAATGAGCAGTTCTTC. Translating gives CASKGGLAGKTYNEQFF. Supplemented by reference TRBV2 and TRBJ2-1, the full variable domain reads EPEVTQTPSHQVTQMGQEVILRCVPISNHLYFYWYRQILGQKVEFLVSFYNNEISEKSEIFDDQFSVERPDGSNFTLKIRSTKLEDSAMYFCASKGGLAGKTYNEQFFGPGTRLTVL.